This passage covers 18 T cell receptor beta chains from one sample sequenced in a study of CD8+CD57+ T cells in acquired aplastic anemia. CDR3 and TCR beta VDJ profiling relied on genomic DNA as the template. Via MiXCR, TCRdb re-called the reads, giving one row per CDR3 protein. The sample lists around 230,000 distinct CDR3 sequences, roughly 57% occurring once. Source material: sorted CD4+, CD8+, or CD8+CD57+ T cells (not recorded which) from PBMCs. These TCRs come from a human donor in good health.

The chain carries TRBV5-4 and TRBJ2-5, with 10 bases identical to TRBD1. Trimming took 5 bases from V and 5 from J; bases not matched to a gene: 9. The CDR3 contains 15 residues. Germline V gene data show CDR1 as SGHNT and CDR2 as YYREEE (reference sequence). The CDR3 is CASSQKTGGTETQYF. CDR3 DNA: TGTGCCAGCAGTCAGAAGACAGGGGGCACGGAGACCCAGTACTTC. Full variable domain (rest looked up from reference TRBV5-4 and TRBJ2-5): ETGVTQSPTHLIKTRGQQVTLRCSSQSGHNTVSWYQQALGQGPQFIFQYYREEENGRGNFPPRFSGLQFPNYSSELNVNALELDDSALYLCASSQKTGGTETQYFGPGTRLLVL.

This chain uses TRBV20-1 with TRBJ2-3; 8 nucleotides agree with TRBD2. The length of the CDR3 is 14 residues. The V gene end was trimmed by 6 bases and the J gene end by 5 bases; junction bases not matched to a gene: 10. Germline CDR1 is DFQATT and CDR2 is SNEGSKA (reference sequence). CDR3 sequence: CSAPGTSFKDTQYF. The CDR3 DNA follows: TGCAGTGCCCCCGGGACTAGTTTCAAAGATACGCAGTATTTT.

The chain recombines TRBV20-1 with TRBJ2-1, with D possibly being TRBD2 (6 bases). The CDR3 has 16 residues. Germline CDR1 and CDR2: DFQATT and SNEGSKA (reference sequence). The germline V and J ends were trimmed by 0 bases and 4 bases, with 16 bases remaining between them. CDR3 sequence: CSARDSNVGGYNEQFF. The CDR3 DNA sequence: TGCAGTGCTAGAGATTCCAATGTCGGGGGTTACAATGAGCAGTTCTTC.

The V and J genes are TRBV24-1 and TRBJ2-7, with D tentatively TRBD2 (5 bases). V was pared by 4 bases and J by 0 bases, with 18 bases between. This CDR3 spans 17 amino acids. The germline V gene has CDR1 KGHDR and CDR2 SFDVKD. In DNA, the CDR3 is TGTGCCACCAGTGAGGCTACTAGGGAGTTACCCTCCTACGAGCAGTACTTC. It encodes CATSEATRELPSYEQYF.

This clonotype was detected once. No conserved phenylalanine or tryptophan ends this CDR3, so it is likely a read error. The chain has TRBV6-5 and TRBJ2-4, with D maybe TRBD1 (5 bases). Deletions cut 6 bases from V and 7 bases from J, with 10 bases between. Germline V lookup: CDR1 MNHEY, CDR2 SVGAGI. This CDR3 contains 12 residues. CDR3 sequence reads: CASSQGGNIQYL. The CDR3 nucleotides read TGTGCCAGCAGCCAGGGTGGTAACATTCAGTACCTC.

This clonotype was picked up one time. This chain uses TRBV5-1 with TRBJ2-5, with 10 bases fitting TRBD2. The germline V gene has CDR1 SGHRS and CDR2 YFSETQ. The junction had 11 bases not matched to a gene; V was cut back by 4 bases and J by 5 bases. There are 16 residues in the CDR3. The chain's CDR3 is CASSKERGGLRETQYF. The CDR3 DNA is TGCGCCAGCAGCAAAGAGCGGGGGGGCCTAAGGGAGACCCAGTACTTC.

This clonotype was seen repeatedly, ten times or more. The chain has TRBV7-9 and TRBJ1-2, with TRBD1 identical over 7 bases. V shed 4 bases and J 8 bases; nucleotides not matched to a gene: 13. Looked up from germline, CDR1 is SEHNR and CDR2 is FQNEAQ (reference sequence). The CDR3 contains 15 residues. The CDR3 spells CASSSLGGGRWGYTF. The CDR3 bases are TGTGCCAGCAGCTCCCTAGGAGGGGGCAGGTGGGGCTACACCTTC.

The CDR3 sequence is CSGLVGRGTGMANEKLFF. Here the CDR3 DNA reads TGTTCTGGGCTAGTGGGACGGGGTACGGGTATGGCTAATGAAAAACTGTTTTTT. This chain connects TRBV7-9 to TRBJ1-4, with D tentatively TRBD1 (5 bases). The CDR3 consists of 18 residues. Per the germline V gene, CDR1 is SEHNR and CDR2 is FQNEAQ (reference sequence).

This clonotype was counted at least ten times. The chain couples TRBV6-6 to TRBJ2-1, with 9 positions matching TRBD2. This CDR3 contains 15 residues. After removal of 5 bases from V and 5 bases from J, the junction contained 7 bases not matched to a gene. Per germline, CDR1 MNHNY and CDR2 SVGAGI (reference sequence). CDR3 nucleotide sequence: TGTGCCAGCAGTCATACGGGACTAGCCAACAATGAGCAGTTCTTC. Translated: CASSHTGLANNEQFF.

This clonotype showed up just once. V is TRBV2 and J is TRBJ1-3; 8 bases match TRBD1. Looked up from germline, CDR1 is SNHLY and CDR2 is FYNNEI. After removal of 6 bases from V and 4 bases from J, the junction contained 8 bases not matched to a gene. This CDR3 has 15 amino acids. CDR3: CASRPPGTGGNTIYF. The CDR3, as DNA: TGTGCCAGCAGACCCCCCGGGACAGGCGGAAACACCATATATTTT.

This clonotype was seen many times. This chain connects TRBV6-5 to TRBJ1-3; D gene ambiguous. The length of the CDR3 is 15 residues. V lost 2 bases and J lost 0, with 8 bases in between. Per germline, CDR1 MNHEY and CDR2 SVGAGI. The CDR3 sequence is CASSYEGFSGNTIYF. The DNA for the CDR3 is TGTGCCAGCAGTTACGAGGGTTTCTCTGGAAACACCATATATTTT.

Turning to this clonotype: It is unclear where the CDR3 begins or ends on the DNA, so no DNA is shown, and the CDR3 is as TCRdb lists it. CDR3 amino acids: CASSSGSLVEQYFGPGTIYF. V usage is TRBV7-6 and J usage is TRBJ1-3. Germline V gene lookup returns CDR1 SGHVS and CDR2 FNYEAQ. The CDR3 comprises 20 residues, both ends counted.

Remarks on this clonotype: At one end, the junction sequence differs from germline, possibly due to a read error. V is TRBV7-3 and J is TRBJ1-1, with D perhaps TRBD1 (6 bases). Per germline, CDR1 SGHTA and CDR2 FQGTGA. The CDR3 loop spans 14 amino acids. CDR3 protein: CTSSSTGINTEAFF. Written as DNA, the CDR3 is TGTACCAGCAGTTCAACAGGGATAAACACTGAAGCTTTCTTT. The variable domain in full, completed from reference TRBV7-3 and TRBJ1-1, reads GAGVSQTPSNKVTEKGKYVELRCDPISGHTALYWYRQSLGQGPEFLIYFQGTGAADDSGLPNDRFFAVRPEGSVSTLKIQRTERGDSAVYLCTSSSTGINTEAFFGQGTRLTVV.

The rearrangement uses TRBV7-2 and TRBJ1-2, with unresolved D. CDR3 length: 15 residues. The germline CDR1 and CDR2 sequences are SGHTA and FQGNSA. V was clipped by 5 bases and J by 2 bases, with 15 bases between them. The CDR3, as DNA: TGTGCCAGCAGCCACGCAACTACAGAGAACTATGGCTACACCTTC. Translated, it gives CASSHATTENYGYTF.

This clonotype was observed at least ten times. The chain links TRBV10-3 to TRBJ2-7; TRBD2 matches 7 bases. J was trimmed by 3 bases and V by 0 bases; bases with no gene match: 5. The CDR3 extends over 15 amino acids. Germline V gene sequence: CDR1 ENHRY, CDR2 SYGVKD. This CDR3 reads CAISESASGVYEQYF. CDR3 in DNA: TGTGCCATCAGTGAGTCGGCTAGCGGCGTCTACGAGCAGTACTTC.

The CDR3 region has the DNA TGTGCCACCAGCGGACTAGCGGGGGGAAGCACAGATACGCAGTATTTT. The encoded protein is CATSGLAGGSTDTQYF. This chain connects TRBV15 to TRBJ2-3, with 14 positions matching TRBD2. The germline V gene has CDR1 LNHNV and CDR2 YYDKDF (reference sequence). The CDR3 totals 16 residues. Germline trimming cut 5 bases from V and 0 bases from J; bases unmatched to any gene: 1. Supplemented by reference TRBV15 and TRBJ2-3, the full variable domain reads DAMVIQNPRYQVTQFGKPVTLSCSQTLNHNVMYWYQQKSSQAPKLLFHYYDKDFNNEADTPDNFQSRRPNTSFCFLDIRSPGLGDTAMYLCATSGLAGGSTDTQYFGPGTRLTVL.

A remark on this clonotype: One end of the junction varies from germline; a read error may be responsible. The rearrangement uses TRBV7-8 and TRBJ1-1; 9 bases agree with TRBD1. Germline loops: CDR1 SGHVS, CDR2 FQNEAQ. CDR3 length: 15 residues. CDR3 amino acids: CASGSGQGLHTEAFF. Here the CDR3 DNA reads TGTGCCAGCGGCTCGGGACAGGGCTTGCACACTGAAGCTTTCTTC.

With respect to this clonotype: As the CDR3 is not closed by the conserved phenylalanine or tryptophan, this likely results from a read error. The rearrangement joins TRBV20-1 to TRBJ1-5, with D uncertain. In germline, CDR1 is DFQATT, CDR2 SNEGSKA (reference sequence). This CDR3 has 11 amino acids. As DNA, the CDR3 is TGCAGCGCCCTAACTGAACAGCCCCAGCATCTT. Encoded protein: CSALTEQPQHL.